Reported below is one T cell receptor (beta chain). Both 60 Vbeta primers and 13 Jbeta primers went into the PCR. The assay was immunoSEQ multiplex PCR, and TCRdb's table has in-frame clones only and misses some. This sample contains about 140,000 clones. This sample was included in a study of cytomegalovirus exposure and HLA in healthy donors. Trimming took 8 bases from V and 1 from J; bases not matched to a gene: 5. The CDR3 loop spans 14 amino acids. In germline, CDR1 is SNHLY, CDR2 FYNNEI. Material: PBMCs. The genes are TRBV2 and TRBJ2-7; TRBD1 matches 10 bases. The receptor comes from a woman between 18 and 30 years old in good health and CMV-seronegative. CDR3 amino acids: CASLGQGGSYEQYV. The CDR3 region has the DNA TGTGCCAGCCTTGGACAGGGGGGGTCCTACGAGCAGTACGTC.